A single TCR beta chain is shown here with its context. The data originate from a study of T cells in Graves' hyperthyroidism and ophthalmopathy. The diagnostic basis comprised clinical symptoms, serum thyroxine and TRAb, thyroid ultrasound and orbital computed tomography. An approximately 9.4 ml volume of fresh peripheral blood provided the PBMCs. Researchers took RNA transcripts and amplified the TCR beta CDR3 regions from them. First-round RT-PCR targeting the TCR CDR3 was performed with the HTBI primer set. TCRdb called the multiplex PCR reads again in MiXCR, with one record for every CDR3 protein. The top ten clones hold around 3.3% of a sample with around 600,000 distinct CDR3 sequences, approximately 15% of them seen once. V was clipped by 8 bases and J by 7 bases, with 18 bases between them. Per germline, CDR1 MNHEY and CDR2 SMNVEV (reference sequence). The CDR3 covers 14 residues.

The sequenced material came from blood. The receptor was isolated from a woman between 35 and 50 years old with Graves' ophthalmopathy. The V gene is TRBV27, the J gene TRBJ2-1, with D perhaps given as TRBD1 or TRBD2 (5 bases each). Here the CDR3 DNA reads TGTGCCAGCCGGATGGGACCTCAACGGAATGAGCAGTTCTTC. This translates into CASRMGPQRNEQFF.